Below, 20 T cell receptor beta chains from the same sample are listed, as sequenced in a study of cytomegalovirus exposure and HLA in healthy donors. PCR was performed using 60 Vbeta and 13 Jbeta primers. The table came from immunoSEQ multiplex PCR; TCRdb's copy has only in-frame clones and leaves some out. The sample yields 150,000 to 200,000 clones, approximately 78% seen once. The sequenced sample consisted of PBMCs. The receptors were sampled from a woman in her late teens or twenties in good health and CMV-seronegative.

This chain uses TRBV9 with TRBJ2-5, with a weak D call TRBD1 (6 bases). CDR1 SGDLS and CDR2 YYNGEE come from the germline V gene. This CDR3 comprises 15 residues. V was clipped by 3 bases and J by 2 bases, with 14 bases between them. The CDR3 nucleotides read TGTGCCAGCAGCGACCGACAGGTCCAACAAGAGACCCAGTACTTC. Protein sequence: CASSDRQVQQETQYF.

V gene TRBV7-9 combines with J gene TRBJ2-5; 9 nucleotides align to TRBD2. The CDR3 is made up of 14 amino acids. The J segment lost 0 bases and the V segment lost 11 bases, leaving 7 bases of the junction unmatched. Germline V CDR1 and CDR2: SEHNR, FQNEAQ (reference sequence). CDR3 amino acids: CASRGGRDQETQYF. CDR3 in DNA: TGTGCCTCCAGGGGCGGGAGGGACCAAGAGACCCAGTACTTC.

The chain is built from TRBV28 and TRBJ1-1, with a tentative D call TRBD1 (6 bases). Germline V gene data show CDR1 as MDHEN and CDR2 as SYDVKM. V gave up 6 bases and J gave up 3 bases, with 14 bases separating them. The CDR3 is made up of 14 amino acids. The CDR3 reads CASRAQGSYTEAFF. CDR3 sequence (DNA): TGTGCCAGCAGGGCACAGGGTTCGTACACTGAAGCTTTCTTT. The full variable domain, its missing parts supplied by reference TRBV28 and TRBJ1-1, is DVKVTQSSRYLVKRTGEKVFLECVQDMDHENMFWYRQDPGLGLRLIYFSYDVKMKEKGDIPEGYSVSREKKERFSLILESASTNQTSMYLCASRAQGSYTEAFFGQGTRLTVV.

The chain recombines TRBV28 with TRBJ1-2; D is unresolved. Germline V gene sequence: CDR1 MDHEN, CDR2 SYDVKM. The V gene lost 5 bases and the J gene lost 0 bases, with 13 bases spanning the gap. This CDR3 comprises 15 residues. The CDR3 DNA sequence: TGTGCCAGCAGTACGCTCGAGGCGCCTAACTATGGCTACACCTTC. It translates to CASSTLEAPNYGYTF.

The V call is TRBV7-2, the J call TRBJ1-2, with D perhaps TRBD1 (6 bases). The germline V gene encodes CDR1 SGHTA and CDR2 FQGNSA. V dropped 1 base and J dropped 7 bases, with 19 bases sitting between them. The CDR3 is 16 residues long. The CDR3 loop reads CASSLVVTGPYLGYTF. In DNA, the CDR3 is TGTGCCAGCAGCTTAGTGGTTACAGGGCCCTATCTTGGCTACACCTTC.

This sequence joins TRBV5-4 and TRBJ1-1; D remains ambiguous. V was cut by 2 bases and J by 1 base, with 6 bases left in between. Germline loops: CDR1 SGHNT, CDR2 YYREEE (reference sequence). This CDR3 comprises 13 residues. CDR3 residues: CASSFLSNTEAFF. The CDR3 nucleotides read TGTGCCAGCAGCTTTCTTTCGAACACTGAAGCTTTCTTT.

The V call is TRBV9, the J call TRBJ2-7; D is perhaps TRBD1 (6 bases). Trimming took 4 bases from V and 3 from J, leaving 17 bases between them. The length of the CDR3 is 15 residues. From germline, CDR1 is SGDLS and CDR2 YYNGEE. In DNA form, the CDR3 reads TGTGCCAGCAGCCTCGGGGCACAGGGCAACTACGAGCAGTACTTC. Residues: CASSLGAQGNYEQYF.

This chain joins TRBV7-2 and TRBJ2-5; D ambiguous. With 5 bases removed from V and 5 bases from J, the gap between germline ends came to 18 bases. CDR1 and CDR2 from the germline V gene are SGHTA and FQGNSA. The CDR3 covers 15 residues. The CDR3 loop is CASSRQLIAAETQYF. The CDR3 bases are TGTGCCAGCAGCCGGCAGTTGATTGCAGCGGAGACCCAGTACTTC.

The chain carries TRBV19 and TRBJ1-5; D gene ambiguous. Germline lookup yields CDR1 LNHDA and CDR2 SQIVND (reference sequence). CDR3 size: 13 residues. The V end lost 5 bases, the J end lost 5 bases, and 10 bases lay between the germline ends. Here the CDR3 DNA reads TGTGCCAGTAGTTTAACAGCTGATCAGCCCCAGCATTTT. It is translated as CASSLTADQPQHF.

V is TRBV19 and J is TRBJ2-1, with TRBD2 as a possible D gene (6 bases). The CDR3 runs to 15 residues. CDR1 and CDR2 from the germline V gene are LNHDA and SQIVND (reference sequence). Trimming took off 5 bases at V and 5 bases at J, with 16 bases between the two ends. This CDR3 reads CASSGRDGSHNEQFF. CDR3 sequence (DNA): TGTGCCAGTAGTGGGCGGGATGGGTCCCACAATGAGCAGTTCTTC.

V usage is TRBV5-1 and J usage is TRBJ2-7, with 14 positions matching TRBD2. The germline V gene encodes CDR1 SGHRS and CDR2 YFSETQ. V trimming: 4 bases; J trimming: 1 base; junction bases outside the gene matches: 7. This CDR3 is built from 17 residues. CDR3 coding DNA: TGCGCCAGCAGCCGGGGACTAGCGGGAGATTCTTCCTACGAGCAGTACTTC. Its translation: CASSRGLAGDSSYEQYF.

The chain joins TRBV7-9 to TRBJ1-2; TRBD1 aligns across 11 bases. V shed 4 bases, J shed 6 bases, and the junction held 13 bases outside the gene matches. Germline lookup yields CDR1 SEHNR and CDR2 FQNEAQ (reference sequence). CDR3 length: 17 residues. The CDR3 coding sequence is TGTGCCAGCAGCTCACCGGGACAGGGGGTTGCCGGGAATGGCTACACCTTC. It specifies CASSSPGQGVAGNGYTF.

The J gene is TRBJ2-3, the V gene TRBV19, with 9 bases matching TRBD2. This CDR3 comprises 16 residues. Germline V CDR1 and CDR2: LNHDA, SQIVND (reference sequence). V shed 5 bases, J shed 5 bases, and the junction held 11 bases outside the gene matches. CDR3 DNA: TGTGCCAGTAGTCGCGCGGCTAGCGGGAATTTAGATACGCAGTATTTT. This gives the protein CASSRAASGNLDTQYF.

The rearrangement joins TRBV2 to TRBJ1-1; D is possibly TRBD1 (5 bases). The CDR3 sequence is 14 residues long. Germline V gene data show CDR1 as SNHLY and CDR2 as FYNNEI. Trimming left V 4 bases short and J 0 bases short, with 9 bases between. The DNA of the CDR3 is TGTGCCAGCAGTGCCGGACAAATGAACACTGAAGCTTTCTTT. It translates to CASSAGQMNTEAFF.

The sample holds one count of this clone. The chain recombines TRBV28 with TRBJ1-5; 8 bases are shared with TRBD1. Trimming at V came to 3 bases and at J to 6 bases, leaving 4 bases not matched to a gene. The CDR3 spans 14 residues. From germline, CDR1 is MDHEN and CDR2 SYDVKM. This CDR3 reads CASSFYRGSQPQHF. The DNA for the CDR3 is TGTGCCAGCAGTTTCTACAGGGGGAGTCAGCCCCAGCATTTT.

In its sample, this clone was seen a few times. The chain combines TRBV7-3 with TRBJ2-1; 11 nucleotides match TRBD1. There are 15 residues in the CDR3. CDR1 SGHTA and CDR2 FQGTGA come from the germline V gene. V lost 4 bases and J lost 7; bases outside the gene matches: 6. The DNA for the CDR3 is TGTGCCAGCAGCTCCCGCGGGACAGGGGGAAATGAGCAGTTCTTC. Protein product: CASSSRGTGGNEQFF.

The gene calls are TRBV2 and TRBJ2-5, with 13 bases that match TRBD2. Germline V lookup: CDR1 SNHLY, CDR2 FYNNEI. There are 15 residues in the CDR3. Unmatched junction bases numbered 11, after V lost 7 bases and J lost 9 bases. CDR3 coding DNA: TGTGCCAGCAAGAGAACTAGCGGGAGGGCCTTGGCCCAGTACTTC. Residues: CASKRTSGRALAQYF.

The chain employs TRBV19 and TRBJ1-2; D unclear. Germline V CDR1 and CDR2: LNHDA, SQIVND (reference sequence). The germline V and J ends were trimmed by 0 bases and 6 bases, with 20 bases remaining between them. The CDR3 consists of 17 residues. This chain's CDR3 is CASSIENRWGVRNGYTF. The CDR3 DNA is TGTGCCAGTAGTATAGAAAATCGGTGGGGAGTTAGGAATGGCTACACCTTC.

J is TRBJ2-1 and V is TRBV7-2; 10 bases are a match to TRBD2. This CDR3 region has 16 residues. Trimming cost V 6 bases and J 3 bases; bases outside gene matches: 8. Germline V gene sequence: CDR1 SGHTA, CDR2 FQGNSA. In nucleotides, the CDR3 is TGTGCCAGCAGTTTGGGGAGGACTAGCGGCTACAATGAGCAGTTCTTC. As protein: CASSLGRTSGYNEQFF. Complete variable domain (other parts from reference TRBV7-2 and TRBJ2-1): GAGVSQSPSNKVTEKGKDVELRCDPISGHTALYWYRQSLGQGLEFLIYFQGNSAPDKSGLPSDRFSAERTGGSVSTLTIQRTQQEDSAVYLCASSLGRTSGYNEQFFGPGTRLTVL.

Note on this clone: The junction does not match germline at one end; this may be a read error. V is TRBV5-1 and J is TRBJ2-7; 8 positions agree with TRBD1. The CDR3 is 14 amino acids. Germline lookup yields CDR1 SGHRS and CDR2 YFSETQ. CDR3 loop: CASSLAGGSHEQYF. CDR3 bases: TGCGCCAGCAGCTTGGCAGGGGGCTCCCACGAGCAGTACTTC.